The 6 T cell receptor beta chains given below trace back to one sample, sequenced in a study of Ad26.COV2.S vaccination and SARS-CoV-2 variants. Repertoires were generated with immunoSEQ multiplex PCR, while TCRdb's copy carries only in-frame clones and drops some. This table has some 480,000 clones, around 90% appearing once. Treatment here: roughly 19 received Ad26.COV2.S at low or high dose, single or two shots; five or six received placebo; per-sample allocation not given. Material that was analyzed had been drawn on day 63 after the first vaccine or placebo injection. The sequences come from peripheral blood, collected in a trial of Ad26.COV2.S vaccine versus placebo. These receptors were taken from a person aged 18 to 59 who received the Ad26.COV2.S COVID-19 vaccine or a placebo.

The chain links TRBV7-9 to TRBJ1-5; TRBD1 might be the D (5 bases). Germline V lookup: CDR1 SEHNR, CDR2 FQNEAQ (reference sequence). The CDR3 covers 15 residues. Trimming left V 5 bases short and J 1 base short, with 12 bases between. The CDR3 nucleotides are TGTGCCAGCAGCCGCGACTGGGGCAGCAATCAGCCCCAGCATTTT. Translated, it gives CASSRDWGSNQPQHF.

The chain combines TRBV2 with TRBJ2-1, with D perhaps being TRBD1 or TRBD2 (5 bases each). The V gene lost 6 bases and the J gene lost 7 bases, with 7 bases spanning the gap. This CDR3 is 11 amino acids long. Germline CDR1 is SNHLY and CDR2 is FYNNEI. CDR3 sequence: CASRGPNEQFF. In DNA form, the CDR3 reads TGTGCCAGCAGGGGACCGAATGAGCAGTTCTTC.

V gene TRBV7-9 combines with J gene TRBJ2-7; D could derive from TRBD1 or TRBD2 (6 bases each). The length of the CDR3 is 14 residues. The ends were cut back, 1 base at V and 3 bases at J, with 10 bases in the middle. Germline CDR1 is SEHNR and CDR2 is FQNEAQ (reference sequence). CDR3 in amino acids: CASSLEGGGYEQYF. CDR3 nucleotides: TGTGCCAGCAGCTTAGAAGGGGGAGGCTACGAGCAGTACTTC.

The CDR3 reads CASSREGGIAGNIQYF. CDR3 DNA: TGTGCCAGCAGCCGAGAGGGGGGAATCGCGGGAAACATTCAGTACTTC. The rearrangement uses TRBV27 and TRBJ2-4; the D gene could be TRBD1 or TRBD2 (6 bases each). CDR1 is MNHEY and CDR2 is SMNVEV in the germline V gene (reference sequence). The CDR3 runs 16 residues. V dropped 6 bases and J dropped 6 bases, with 21 bases sitting between them.

The V call is TRBV28, the J call TRBJ2-7; TRBD2 might be the D (6 bases). Germline assignment: CDR1 MDHEN and CDR2 SYDVKM. This CDR3 contains 14 residues. Trimming took off 6 bases at V and 0 bases at J, with 12 bases between the two ends. The CDR3 loop is CASRTRGISYEQYF. As DNA, the CDR3 is TGTGCCAGCAGGACTAGGGGCATCTCCTACGAGCAGTACTTC.

This clone was picked up one time. The CDR3 DNA is TGCGCCAGCAGCTTAAACACAGGGATTCAGCCCCAGCATTTT. Translating gives CASSLNTGIQPQHF. The rearrangement joins TRBV5-1 to TRBJ1-5; D possibly corresponds to TRBD1 (6 bases). Germline V CDR1 and CDR2: SGHRS, YFSETQ. Trimming took 2 bases from V and 6 from J, leaving 12 bases between them. The CDR3 covers 14 residues. Full variable domain (missing parts from reference TRBV5-1 and TRBJ1-5): KAGVTQTPRYLIKTRGQQVTLSCSPISGHRSVSWYQQTPGQGLQFLFEYFSETQRNKGNFPGRFSGRQFSNSRSEMNVSTLELGDSALYLCASSLNTGIQPQHFGDGTRLSIL.